The 2 T cell receptor beta chains given below trace back to one sample, sequenced in a study of OX40 agonist ivuxolimab in advanced cancers. Clones were sequenced by immunoSEQ multiplex PCR, and TCRdb holds only the in-frame ones, with some missing. The sample shows roughly 100,000 clones, roughly 84% of them seen only once. Sequencing was performed on CD4+ or CD8+ T cells sorted from blood, taken in a trial of the OX40 agonist ivuxolimab. The receptors come from an adult with an advanced solid tumor such as melanoma, head and neck, liver or kidney cancer.

V and J are TRBV10-2 and TRBJ1-1, with 11 bases identical to TRBD1. Trimming removed 8 bases from V and 5 bases from J; junction bases left unmatched: 10. The CDR3 spans 15 residues. Per germline, CDR1 WSHSY and CDR2 SAAADI. CDR3 amino acids: CASSRTGGAKTEAFF. As DNA, the CDR3 is TGCGCCAGCTCCAGGACAGGGGGCGCGAAGACTGAAGCTTTCTTT.

V gene TRBV28 combines with J gene TRBJ1-5, with D unclear. The germline V and J ends were trimmed by 4 bases and 8 bases, with 12 bases remaining between them. Germline CDR1 reads MDHEN; CDR2 reads SYDVKM. The CDR3 loop spans 13 amino acids. The CDR3 sequence is CASSSQDAEPQHF. The CDR3 DNA follows: TGTGCCAGCAGTTCTCAGGATGCCGAGCCCCAGCATTTT.